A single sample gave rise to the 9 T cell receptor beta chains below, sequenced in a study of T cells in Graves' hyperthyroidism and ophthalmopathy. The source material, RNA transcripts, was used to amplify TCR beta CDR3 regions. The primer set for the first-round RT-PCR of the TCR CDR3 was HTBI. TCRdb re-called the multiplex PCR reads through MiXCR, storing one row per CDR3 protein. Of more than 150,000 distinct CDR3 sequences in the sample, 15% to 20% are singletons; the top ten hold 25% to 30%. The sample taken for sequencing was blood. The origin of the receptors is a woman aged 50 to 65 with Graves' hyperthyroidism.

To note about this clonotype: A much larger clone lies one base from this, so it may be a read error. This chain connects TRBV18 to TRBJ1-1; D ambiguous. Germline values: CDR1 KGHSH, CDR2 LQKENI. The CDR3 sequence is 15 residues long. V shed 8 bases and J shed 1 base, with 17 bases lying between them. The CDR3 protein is CASARGGKGNTEAFF. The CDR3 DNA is TGTGCCAGCGCACGGGGAGGAAAGGGGAACACTGAAGCTTTCTTT.

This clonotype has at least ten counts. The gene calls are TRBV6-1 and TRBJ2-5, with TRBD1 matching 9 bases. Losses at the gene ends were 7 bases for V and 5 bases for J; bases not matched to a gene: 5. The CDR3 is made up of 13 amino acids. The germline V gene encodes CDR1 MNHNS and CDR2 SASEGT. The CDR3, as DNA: TGTGCCAGCAACTACAGGGGGCACGAGACCCAGTACTTC. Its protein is CASNYRGHETQYF.

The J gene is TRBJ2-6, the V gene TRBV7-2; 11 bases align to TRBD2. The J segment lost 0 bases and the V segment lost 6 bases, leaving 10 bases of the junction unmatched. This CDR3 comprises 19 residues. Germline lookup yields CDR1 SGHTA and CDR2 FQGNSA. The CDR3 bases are TGTGCCAGCAGGAAGACTAGCGGGGAGGGAGCCTCTGGGGCCAACGTCCTGACTTTC. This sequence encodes CASRKTSGEGASGANVLTF.

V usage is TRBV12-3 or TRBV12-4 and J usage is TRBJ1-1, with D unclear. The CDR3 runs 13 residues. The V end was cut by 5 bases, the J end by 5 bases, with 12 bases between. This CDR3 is CASSPGRRTEAFF. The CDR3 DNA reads TGTGCCAGCAGTCCGGGAAGGAGGACTGAAGCTTTCTTT.

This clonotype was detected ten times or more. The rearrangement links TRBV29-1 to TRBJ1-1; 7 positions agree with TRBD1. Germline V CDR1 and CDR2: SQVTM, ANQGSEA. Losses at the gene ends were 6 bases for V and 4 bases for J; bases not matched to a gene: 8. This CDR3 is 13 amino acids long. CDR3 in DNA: TGCAGCGTACTAAGACAGGGAGGCACTGAAGCTTTCTTT. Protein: CSVLRQGGTEAFF.

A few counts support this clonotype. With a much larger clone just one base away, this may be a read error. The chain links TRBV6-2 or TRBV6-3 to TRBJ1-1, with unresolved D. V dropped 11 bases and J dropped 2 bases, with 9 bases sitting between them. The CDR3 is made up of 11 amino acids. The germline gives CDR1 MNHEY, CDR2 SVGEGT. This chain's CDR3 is CACIVNTEAFF. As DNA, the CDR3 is TGTGCCTGCATTGTAAACACTGAAGCTTTCTTT.

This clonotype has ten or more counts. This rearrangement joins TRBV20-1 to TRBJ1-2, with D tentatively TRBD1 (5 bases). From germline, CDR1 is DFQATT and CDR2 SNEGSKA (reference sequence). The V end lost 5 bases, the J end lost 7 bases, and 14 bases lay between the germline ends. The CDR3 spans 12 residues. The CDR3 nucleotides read TGCAGTGCTTCTTTACAGGCACGTGGCTACACCTTC. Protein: CSASLQARGYTF.

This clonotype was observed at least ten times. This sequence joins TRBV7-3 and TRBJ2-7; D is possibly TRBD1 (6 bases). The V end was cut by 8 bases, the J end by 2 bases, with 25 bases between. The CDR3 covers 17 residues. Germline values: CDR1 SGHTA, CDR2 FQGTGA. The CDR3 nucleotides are TGTGCCAGCGGTTCACTGGGTGGGGGCGAGGGGCCCTACGAGCAGTACTTC. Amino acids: CASGSLGGGEGPYEQYF. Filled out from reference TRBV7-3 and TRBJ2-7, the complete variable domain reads GAGVSQTPSNKVTEKGKYVELRCDPISGHTALYWYRQSLGQGPEFLIYFQGTGAADDSGLPNDRFFAVRPEGSVSTLKIQRTERGDSAVYLCASGSLGGGEGPYEQYFGPGTRLTVT.

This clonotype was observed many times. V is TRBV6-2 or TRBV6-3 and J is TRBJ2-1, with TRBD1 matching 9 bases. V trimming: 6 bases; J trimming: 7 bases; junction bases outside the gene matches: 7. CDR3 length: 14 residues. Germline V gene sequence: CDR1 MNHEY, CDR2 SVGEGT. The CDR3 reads CASRGTGKVNEQFF. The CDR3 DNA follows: TGTGCCAGCAGGGGGACAGGGAAGGTAAATGAGCAGTTCTTC.